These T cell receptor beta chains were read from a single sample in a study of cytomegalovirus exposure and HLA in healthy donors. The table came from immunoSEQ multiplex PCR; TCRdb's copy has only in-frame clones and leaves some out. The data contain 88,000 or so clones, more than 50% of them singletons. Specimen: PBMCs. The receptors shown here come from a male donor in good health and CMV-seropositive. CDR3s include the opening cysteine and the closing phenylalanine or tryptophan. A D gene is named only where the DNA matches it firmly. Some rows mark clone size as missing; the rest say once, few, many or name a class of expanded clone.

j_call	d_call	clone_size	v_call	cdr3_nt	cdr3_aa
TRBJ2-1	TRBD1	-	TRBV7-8	TGTGCCAGCAGCACAGGACAGGGACAGTTCTTC	CASSTGQGQFF
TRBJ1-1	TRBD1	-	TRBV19	TGTGCCAGTAGTATAGGGGGACAGGGACACATGAACACTGAAGCTTTCTTT	CASSIGGQGHMNTEAFF
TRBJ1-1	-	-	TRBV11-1	TGTGCCAGCAGCTTGGCTACAGGGACCGCTGAAGCTTTCTTT	CASSLATGTAEAFF
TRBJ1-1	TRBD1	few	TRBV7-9	TGTGCCAGCAGCTTGGACAGGGAGAACACTGAAGCTTTCTTT	CASSLDRENTEAFF
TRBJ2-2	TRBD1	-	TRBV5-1	TGCGCCAGCAGCTCGACAGGGGAACCCGGGGAGCTGTTTTTT	CASSSTGEPGELFF
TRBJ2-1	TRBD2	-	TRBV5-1	TGCGCCAGCAGCTTTTCAGCGGGAGTAAGCAATGAGCAGTTCTTC	CASSFSAGVSNEQFF
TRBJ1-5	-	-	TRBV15	TGTGCCACCAGCAGAGGAGGGGGGGTGGGATCTTATAGCAATCAGCCCCAGCATTTT	CATSRGGGVGSYSNQPQHF
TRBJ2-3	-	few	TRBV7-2	TGTGCCAGCAGCTCGTTCCCCGTGTTTAGCGAAGAGTTGGGGGATACGCAGTATTTT	CASSSFPVFSEELGDTQYF
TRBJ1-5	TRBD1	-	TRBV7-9	TGTGCCAGCAGCTTAGCCAGGGGGAATGGCAATCAGCCCCAGCATTTT	CASSLARGNGNQPQHF
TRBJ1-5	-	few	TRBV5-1	TGCGCCAGCAGTTTGGGAGGCGGGGGTCAGCCCCAGCATTTT	CASSLGGGGQPQHF
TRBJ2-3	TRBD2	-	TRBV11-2	TGTGCCAGCAGCTCTCTAGCGGGGGTCGCAGATACGCAGTATTTT	CASSSLAGVADTQYF
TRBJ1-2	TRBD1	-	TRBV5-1	TGCGCCAGCAGCCGATTCGGACAGGGGGCAGGTCGGTATGGCTACACCTTC	CASSRFGQGAGRYGYTF
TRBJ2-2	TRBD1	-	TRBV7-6	TGTGCCAGCACCCTGCACGGGACAGTCCCCGGGGAGCTGTTTTTT	CASTLHGTVPGELFF
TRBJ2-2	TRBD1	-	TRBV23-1	TGCGCCAGCAGTCAAGCTCGGGACAGGGCGGTCACCGGGGAGCTGTTTTTT	CASSQARDRAVTGELFF
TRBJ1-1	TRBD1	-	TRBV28	TGTGCCAGCAGACCCTGGGACAGGAACACTGAAGCTTTCTTT	CASRPWDRNTEAFF
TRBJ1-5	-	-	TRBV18	TGTGCCAGCTCACCACCACAGGGCAATCAGCCCCAGCATTTT	CASSPPQGNQPQHF
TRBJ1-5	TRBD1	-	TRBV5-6	TGTGCCAGCAGCGCAACCGGGACAGATAGCAATCAGCCCCAGCATTTT	CASSATGTDSNQPQHF
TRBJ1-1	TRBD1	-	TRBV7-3	TGTGCCAGCAGCCAACTAGGGGGCCGGAACACTGAAGCTTTCTTT	CASSQLGGRNTEAFF
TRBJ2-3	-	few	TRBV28	TGTGCCAGCAGTTTCAGGGGCACAGATACGCAGTATTTT	CASSFRGTDTQYF
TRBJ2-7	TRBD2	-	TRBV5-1	TGCGCCAGCAGCTTGGGGTCTAGCGGGAGCTACGAGCAGTACTTC	CASSLGSSGSYEQYF
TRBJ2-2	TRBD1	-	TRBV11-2	TGTGCCAGCAGCCCGACAGGGGAAAACACCGGGGAGCTGTTTTTT	CASSPTGENTGELFF
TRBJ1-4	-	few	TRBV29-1	TGCAGCGTTGAAGATGGAACGACAGCAACTAATGAAAAACTGTTTTTT	CSVEDGTTATNEKLFF
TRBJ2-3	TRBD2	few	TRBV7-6	TGTGCCAGCAGCCCACGCCTAGCGGGGGGGGAAGATACGCAGTATTTT	CASSPRLAGGEDTQYF
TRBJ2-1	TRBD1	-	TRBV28	TGTGCCAGCAGGTCCGGAGGGACAGGGTACAATGAGCAGTTCTTC	CASRSGGTGYNEQFF
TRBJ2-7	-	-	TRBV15	TGTGCCACCAGCAGACTACCCGGGGTATCCTACGAGCAGTACTTC	CATSRLPGVSYEQYF
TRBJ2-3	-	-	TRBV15	TGTGCCACCAGCAGAAGCGGACAGAGCACAGATACGCAGTATTTT	CATSRSGQSTDTQYF
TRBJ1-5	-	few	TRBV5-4	TGTGCCAGCAGTTCCCCCGGGGGGCCCCAGCATTTT	CASSSPGGPQHF
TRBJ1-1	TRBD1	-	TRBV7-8	TGTGCCAGCAGCTCGGACAGGGGGACTGAAGCTTTCTTT	CASSSDRGTEAFF
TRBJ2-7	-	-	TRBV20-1	TGCAGCGCCAGGGACTCCTACGAGCAGTACTTC	CSARDSYEQYF
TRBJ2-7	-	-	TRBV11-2	TGTGCCAGCAGCCTGACATTCGCGATTAGAGATCACGAGCAGTACTTC	CASSLTFAIRDHEQYF
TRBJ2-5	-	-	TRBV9	TGTGCCAGCAGCGTTCAACTAGGGCAAGAGACCCAGTACTTC	CASSVQLGQETQYF
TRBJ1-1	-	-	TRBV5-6	TGTGCCAGCAGCTTACAGGGCAGGGAATGGACTGAAGCTTTCTTT	CASSLQGREWTEAFF
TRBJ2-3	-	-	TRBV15	TGTGCCACCAGCAGCCAAGGGGCCCGGACAGATACGCAGTATTTT	CATSSQGARTDTQYF
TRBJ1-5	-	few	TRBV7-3	TGTGCCAGCAGCTTAAAGAGGGGGGGAACGGATCAGCCCCAGCATTTT	CASSLKRGGTDQPQHF
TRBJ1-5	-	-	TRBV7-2	TGTGCCAGCAGCTTAGCGTCGACAGGCGATAGCAATCAGCCCCAGCATTTT	CASSLASTGDSNQPQHF
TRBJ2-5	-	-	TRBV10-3	TGTGCCATCACCCAGGGTAGGGAAGAGACCCAGTACTTC	CAITQGREETQYF
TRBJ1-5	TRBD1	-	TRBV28	TGTGCCAGCAGTCTCTGGACAGGGGCGGTTCTCGATCAGCCCCAGCATTTT	CASSLWTGAVLDQPQHF
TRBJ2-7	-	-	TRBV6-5	TGTGCCAGCACATGGCCCCCGGGAGAGCAGTACTTC	CASTWPPGEQYF
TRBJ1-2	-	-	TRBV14	TGTGCCAGCAGTTCTAGAGTGATCGGTGGCTACACCTTC	CASSSRVIGGYTF
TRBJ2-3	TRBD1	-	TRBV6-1	TGTGCCAGCAGCGGGACAGGGGACACAGATACGCAGTATTTT	CASSGTGDTDTQYF
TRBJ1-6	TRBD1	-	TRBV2	TGTGCCAGCAGTGAAGTCATGACAGGGGGAACCCTCCACTTT	CASSEVMTGGTLHF
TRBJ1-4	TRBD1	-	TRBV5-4	TGTGCCAGCAGCTTGGCCGGACAGGGGGCTGGTGAAAAACTGTTTTTT	CASSLAGQGAGEKLFF
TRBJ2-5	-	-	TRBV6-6	TGTGCCAGCAGACGACAGGAACCCTACCAAGAGACCCAGTACTTC	CASRRQEPYQETQYF
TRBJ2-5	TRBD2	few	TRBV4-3	TGCGCCAGCAGCCCTGGACTAGCGGAAGAGACCCAGTACTTC	CASSPGLAEETQYF
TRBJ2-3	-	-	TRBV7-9	TGTGCCAGCAGCTCACGGTGGGAGGATCTTACAGATACGCAGTATTTT	CASSSRWEDLTDTQYF
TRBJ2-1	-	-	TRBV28	TGTGCCAGCAGTTCGGGTCTAAACCCCAATGAGCAGTTCTTC	CASSSGLNPNEQFF
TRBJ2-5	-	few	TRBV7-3	TGTGCCAGCAGCTTAACTGGGGCGCAAGAGACCCAGTACTTC	CASSLTGAQETQYF
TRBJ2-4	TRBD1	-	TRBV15	TGTGCCACCAGCAGGGACAGGGGCGGAAACATTCAGTACTTC	CATSRDRGGNIQYF
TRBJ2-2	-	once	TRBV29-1	TGCAGCGTCTCGGTCACCGGGGAGCTGTTTTTT	CSVSVTGELFF
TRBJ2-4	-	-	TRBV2	TGTGCCAGCAGTGAAGTTCCAGGGGTTACCAAAAACATTCAGTACTTC	CASSEVPGVTKNIQYF
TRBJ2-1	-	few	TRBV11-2	TGTGCCAGCAGCTTAGGCCTTCAGGATTACAATGAGCAGTTCTTC	CASSLGLQDYNEQFF
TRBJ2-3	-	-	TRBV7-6	TGTGCCAGCAGCGTGGGATGGCCAGGGCGTTCCGCAGATACGCAGTATTTT	CASSVGWPGRSADTQYF
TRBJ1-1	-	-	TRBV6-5	TGTGCCAGCAGTTACTCTAGGCCAGGAGGGAAGGCTTTCTTT	CASSYSRPGGKAFF
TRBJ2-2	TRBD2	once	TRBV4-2	TGTGCCAGCAGCACGGGACTGATACTAGCGGGAGAGGTACCCGGGGAGCTGTTTTTT	CASSTGLILAGEVPGELFF